The 28 T cell receptor beta chains in this list originate from one sample, sequenced in a study of regulatory T cells in long-lasting Graves disease. Described time point: persistent/refractory GD, antithyroid drugs over 5 years with positive TRAb. After RNA was extracted from PBMCs, the TCR library was made from it. Combining iRepertoire HTBI primers with Arm-PCR of CDR3 regions, the authors built TCR beta libraries. TCRdb reprocessed the multiplex PCR reads with MiXCR, giving one entry per CDR3 protein. The sample lists approximately 400,000 distinct CDR3 sequences; about 25% were seen once. Source: peripheral blood mononuclear cells (PBMCs), taken when the disease was refractory, from a patient treated with antithyroid drugs. The receptors originated from a female donor with Graves disease.

The sample holds a few counts of this clonotype. The genes are TRBV3-1 and TRBJ1-6; D is perhaps TRBD1 (6 bases). The germline V gene has CDR1 LGHDT and CDR2 YNNKEL (reference sequence). V was cut by 4 bases and J by 7 bases, with 14 bases left in between. The CDR3 is 15 residues long. CDR3 DNA sequence: TGTGCCAGCAGCCCGCTGGGACATGAAAATTCACCCCTCCACTTT. Its translation is CASSPLGHENSPLHF.

This clonotype appeared many times. This sequence joins TRBV28 and TRBJ1-2; D is ambiguous. V was shortened by 3 bases and J by 5 bases, with 7 bases between the two germline ends. The length of the CDR3 is 12 residues. CDR1 is MDHEN, CDR2 SYDVKM, per germline. CDR3 in amino acids: CASSLIGYGYTF. The CDR3 region has the DNA TGTGCCAGCAGTTTGATAGGGTATGGCTACACCTTC.

There are many counts of this clonotype. The chain employs TRBV28 and TRBJ1-1, with D possibly being TRBD1 (5 bases). Germline lookup yields CDR1 MDHEN and CDR2 SYDVKM. The V end lost 4 bases, the J end lost 0 bases, and 18 bases lay between the germline ends. The CDR3 covers 17 residues. The CDR3 loop is CASSSPWGINMNTEAFF. CDR3 coding DNA: TGTGCCAGCAGTTCCCCATGGGGGATAAACATGAACACTGAAGCTTTCTTT.

The chain links TRBV24-1 to TRBJ2-4, with 9 bases identical to TRBD2. There are 13 residues in the CDR3. Trimming removed 3 bases from V and 7 bases from J; junction bases left unmatched: 0. From germline, CDR1 is KGHDR and CDR2 SFDVKD. CDR3 protein: CATSDTSGNIQYF. As DNA, the CDR3 is TGTGCCACCAGTGATACTAGCGGGAACATTCAGTACTTC.

V gene TRBV5-1 combines with J gene TRBJ2-7; the match to TRBD2 covers 13 bases. Per germline, CDR1 SGHRS and CDR2 YFSETQ. The CDR3 loop spans 14 amino acids. With V trimmed by 4 bases and J by 5 bases, 3 bases remained unmatched. CDR3 DNA sequence: TGCGCCAGCAGCCACGGGACTAGCGGGAACGAGCAGTACTTC. Its translation is CASSHGTSGNEQYF.

This clonotype was observed a handful of times. V gene TRBV6-1 combines with J gene TRBJ1-5, with 7 positions matching TRBD1. The CDR3 runs to 14 residues. Trimming at V came to 4 bases and at J to 1 base, leaving 1 base not matched to a gene. Germline CDR1 is MNHNS and CDR2 is SASEGT. As DNA, the CDR3 is TGTGCCAGCAGTGGGGGACAGAGCAATCAGCCCCAGCATTTT. As protein: CASSGGQSNQPQHF.

This clonotype has more than one count but fewer than ten. The chain combines TRBV2 with TRBJ2-1; a possible D gene is TRBD2 (5 bases). The V and J ends lost 5 bases and 0 bases respectively, with 17 bases between them. The CDR3 contains 17 residues. Germline CDR1 reads SNHLY; CDR2 reads FYNNEI. CDR3 region: CASSTTRLASSYNEQFF. The DNA for the CDR3 is TGTGCCAGCAGTACAACCCGGCTAGCCAGCTCCTACAATGAGCAGTTCTTC.

This chain connects TRBV6-1 to TRBJ2-7; TRBD1 matches at 8 bases. The CDR3 is 12 amino acids. The V gene end was trimmed by 9 bases and the J gene end by 7 bases; junction bases not matched to a gene: 8. Germline lookup yields CDR1 MNHNS and CDR2 SASEGT. CDR3 nucleotide sequence: TGTGCCAGTTCGACAGGGGTGCGGGAGCAGTACTTC. Its protein is CASSTGVREQYF.

The chain carries TRBV6-1 and TRBJ2-1, with D maybe TRBD1 (6 bases). Germline V gives CDR1 MNHNS, CDR2 SASEGT. V was trimmed by 7 bases and J by 1 base, leaving 11 bases between them. The CDR3 is 14 amino acids. The CDR3 DNA is TGTGCCAGCACCCAAGGGGGATCCTACAATGAGCAGTTCTTC. Protein: CASTQGGSYNEQFF.

The chain uses TRBV2 and TRBJ2-5, with TRBD1 matching over 10 bases. Germline loops: CDR1 SNHLY, CDR2 FYNNEI. CDR3 size: 16 residues. Losses at the gene ends were 4 bases for V and 4 bases for J; bases not matched to a gene: 9. DNA of the CDR3: TGTGCCAGCAGTGCTATGGGACAGGGGCTAGGAGAGACCCAGTACTTC. Residues: CASSAMGQGLGETQYF.

This clonotype has a handful of counts. The chain is built from TRBV27 and TRBJ1-1, with D possibly being TRBD1 (5 bases). The CDR3 totals 15 residues. Trimming left V 0 bases short and J 3 bases short, with 11 bases between. Looked up from germline, CDR1 is MNHEY and CDR2 is SMNVEV (reference sequence). CDR3 bases: TGTGCCAGCAGTTTATCGGGACCCTTGGACACTGAAGCTTTCTTT. Its translation is CASSLSGPLDTEAFF.

This clonotype has at least ten counts. This sequence joins TRBV7-2 and TRBJ2-1, with 9 positions matching TRBD2. The length of the CDR3 is 17 residues. The germline gives CDR1 SGHTA, CDR2 FQGNSA. V lost 5 bases and J lost 7; bases outside the gene matches: 15. The CDR3 sequence is CASSTRAGAGGPNEQFF. The CDR3 nucleotides are TGTGCCAGCAGCACGCGGGCGGGTGCGGGAGGGCCAAATGAGCAGTTCTTC.

The J gene is TRBJ2-2, the V gene TRBV5-1, with D perhaps TRBD2 (5 bases). Trimming stripped 2 bases from V and 1 base from J, with 9 bases between. The CDR3 contains 15 residues. Germline values: CDR1 SGHRS, CDR2 YFSETQ. The CDR3 loop reads CASSLATKNTGELFF. The CDR3 coding sequence is TGCGCCAGCAGCTTAGCGACTAAGAACACCGGGGAGCTGTTTTTT.

This clonotype was found a few times. The chain employs TRBV12-3 or TRBV12-4 and TRBJ1-2; no clear D. This CDR3 comprises 12 residues. V lost 3 bases, J lost 8 bases, and 10 bases lay in between. The CDR3 protein is CASSFGPQGYTF. The CDR3 DNA is TGTGCCAGCAGTTTTGGGCCCCAGGGCTACACCTTC.

This clonotype was counted at least ten times. The chain has TRBV30 and TRBJ1-4; D is possibly TRBD1 (5 bases). Trimming shortened V by 1 base and J by 8 bases, and 14 bases separated the two germline ends. Germline V gene lookup returns CDR1 GTSNPN and CDR2 SVGIG (reference sequence). CDR3 length: 14 amino acids. The CDR3 is CAWSEDIMYEKLFF. CDR3 nucleotides: TGTGCCTGGAGTGAGGACATAATGTACGAAAAACTGTTTTTT.

This clonotype came up many times. The chain has TRBV25-1 and TRBJ1-2, with 8 bases fitting TRBD1. Germline CDR1 and CDR2: MGHDK and SYGVNS. There are 15 residues in the CDR3. The junction had 11 bases not matched to a gene; V was cut back by 4 bases and J by 7 bases. CDR3 in DNA: TGTGCCAGCAGTGGCTCGGACAGGGCATTGCGTGGCTACACCTTC. It yields the protein CASSGSDRALRGYTF.

This clonotype has a count of ten or more. V gene TRBV28 combines with J gene TRBJ1-6, with D perhaps matching TRBD1 (5 bases). Trimming took 5 bases from V and 9 from J, leaving 8 bases between them. The CDR3 extends over 12 amino acids. The germline gives CDR1 MDHEN, CDR2 SYDVKM. The DNA of the CDR3 is TGTGCCAGCAGTGTTCAGGGTTCACCCCTCCACTTT. It is translated as CASSVQGSPLHF.

In this sample, this clonotype turned up many times. The CDR3 DNA is TGTGCCAGCAGTTCCCCACAGGGGGCATCTGGAAACACCATATATTTT. Translated: CASSSPQGASGNTIYF. The chain carries TRBV28 and TRBJ1-3, with 9 bases matching TRBD1. CDR1 is MDHEN and CDR2 is SYDVKM in the germline V gene. J was trimmed by 1 base and V by 4 bases; bases with no gene match: 5. CDR3 length equals 16 residues.

The sample holds one count of this clonotype. This chain uses TRBV7-3 with TRBJ2-3, with TRBD2 matching 8 bases. V trimming: 5 bases; J trimming: 4 bases; junction bases outside the gene matches: 5. The germline CDR1 and CDR2 sequences are SGHTA and FQGTGA. The CDR3 has 14 amino acids. The CDR3 protein is CASSRTSTADTQYF. The CDR3 DNA reads as TGTGCCAGCAGCCGGACTAGCACCGCAGATACGCAGTATTTT.

This rearrangement joins TRBV5-1 to TRBJ1-2, with D unclear. This CDR3 spans 13 amino acids. The germline gives CDR1 SGHRS, CDR2 YFSETQ. V lost 6 bases, J lost 4 bases, and 13 bases lay in between. The CDR3 spells CASNLGSGYGYTF. The CDR3 DNA sequence: TGCGCCAGCAATTTGGGCTCCGGCTATGGCTACACCTTC. Combining the CDR3 with reference TRBV5-1 and TRBJ1-2 gives the whole variable domain KAGVTQTPRYLIKTRGQQVTLSCSPISGHRSVSWYQQTPGQGLQFLFEYFSETQRNKGNFPGRFSGRQFSNSRSEMNVSTLELGDSALYLCASNLGSGYGYTFGSGTRLTVV.

This clonotype was counted many times. The chain is built from TRBV7-2 and TRBJ2-7; 9 nucleotides match TRBD2. From germline, CDR1 is SGHTA and CDR2 FQGNSA. The V segment lost 4 bases and the J segment 3 bases; nucleotides outside the gene matches: 13. There are 17 residues in the CDR3. As DNA, the CDR3 is TGTGCCAGCAGCTCATTGAGCGGGAGGCTTGCCCACTACGAGCAGTACTTC. This encodes CASSSLSGRLAHYEQYF.

This clonotype was picked up many times. The gene calls are TRBV2 and TRBJ1-2, with unresolved D. CDR3 size: 14 residues. In germline, CDR1 is SNHLY, CDR2 FYNNEI. Trimming pared 1 base from V and 5 bases from J, leaving 11 bases between. CDR3 sequence reads: CASSEEGSLYGYTF. DNA of the CDR3: TGTGCCAGCAGTGAAGAGGGAAGTCTGTATGGCTACACCTTC.

In this sample, this clonotype turned up a few times. This chain uses TRBV3-1 with TRBJ1-6; unclear D gene. The CDR3 totals 15 residues. Germline V gene data show CDR1 as LGHDT and CDR2 as YNNKEL (reference sequence). V gave up 4 bases and J gave up 7 bases, with 14 bases separating them. CDR3 in DNA: TGTGCCAGCAGCCCCGTGGAGGGAGGCAATTCACCCCTCCACTTT. This sequence encodes CASSPVEGGNSPLHF.

This clonotype occurred many times. The rearrangement joins TRBV30 to TRBJ2-7; D remains unclear. This CDR3 contains 13 residues. Germline-derived CDR1 and CDR2 are GTSNPN and SVGIG (reference sequence). The V and J ends lost 2 bases and 1 base respectively, with 9 bases between them. CDR3 nucleotides: TGTGCCTGGAGTTATCGCGGATCCTACGAGCAGTACTTC. Amino acids: CAWSYRGSYEQYF. The full variable domain, its missing parts supplied by reference TRBV30 and TRBJ2-7, is SQTIHQWPATLVQPVGSPLSLECTVEGTSNPNLYWYRQAAGRGLQLLFYSVGIGQISSEVPQNLSASRPQDRQFILSSKKLLLSDSGFYLCAWSYRGSYEQYFGPGTRLTVT.

The V gene is TRBV5-1, the J gene TRBJ1-3; TRBD1 might be the D (5 bases). CDR1 and CDR2 from the germline V gene are SGHRS and YFSETQ. The CDR3 sequence is 14 residues long. Trimming took off 0 bases at V and 8 bases at J, with 12 bases between the two ends. The CDR3 spells CASSLDQGGYTIYF. CDR3 DNA sequence: TGCGCCAGCAGCTTGGATCAGGGCGGGTACACCATATATTTT.

The sample holds many counts of this clonotype. This CDR3 is CASRAREAGKLFF. In nucleotides, the CDR3 is TGTGCCAGCAGGGCGCGGGAAGCGGGAAAACTGTTTTTT. V and J are TRBV12-3 or TRBV12-4 and TRBJ1-4; D is ambiguous. The V end was cut by 6 bases, the J end by 10 bases, with 15 bases between. This CDR3 has 13 residues.

This clonotype was observed at least ten times. The chain employs TRBV12-3 or TRBV12-4 and TRBJ1-1; D gene uncertain. CDR3 length: 14 amino acids. The V and J ends lost 7 bases and 4 bases respectively, with 16 bases between them. The CDR3 DNA sequence: TGTGCCAGCACTCTACGTCGGATGTTCACTGAAGCTTTCTTT. As protein: CASTLRRMFTEAFF.

This clonotype was counted many times. CDR3 loop: CASSEDERETQYF. The CDR3 bases are TGTGCCAGCAGTGAAGACGAACGGGAGACCCAGTACTTC. This chain joins TRBV6-1 and TRBJ2-5; D ambiguous. CDR1 and CDR2 from the germline V gene are MNHNS and SASEGT. V was clipped by 1 base and J by 5 bases, with 8 bases between them. The CDR3 loop spans 13 amino acids.